This T cell receptor (beta chain) came from a study of shared clonotypes between healthy human individuals. The assay was immunoSEQ multiplex PCR, and TCRdb's table has in-frame clones only and misses some. The sample has 1,100,000 or so clones, around 78% seen once. General observations from the study: The study found lower generation probabilities in non-shared clonotypes than in those shared by all four donors. A handful of donors had 4% to 6.5% of their naive CD4 clonotypes in common.

CDR1 is SGHTA and CDR2 is FQGTGA in the germline V gene. The ends were cut back, 5 bases at V and 1 base at J, with 17 bases in the middle. The CDR3 has 17 amino acids. As concerns this clone: Its specificity is unknown.

The chain links TRBV7-3 to TRBJ2-2; D might be TRBD1 or TRBD2, each matching 5 bases. This receptor was taken from a man younger than 35 in good health. Some clones in this sample may be carry-over from other donors' samples. Sequenced input: memory CD4+ T cells from PBMCs. Subset of the sample: CD45RA-negative fraction. CDR3 residues: CASSPKKGTGNTGELFF. In nucleotides, the CDR3 is TGTGCCAGCAGCCCAAAAAAGGGGACGGGGAACACCGGGGAGCTGTTTTTT.